These 8 T cell receptor beta chains came from one sample sequenced in a study of blood T cell repertoires in COVID-19 (dated by TCRdb to about 2020). The library was prepared using the immunoSEQ multiplex PCR assay. The immuneACCESS repertoire file appears here via TCRdb, limited to in-frame rearrangements. These files lack a portion of the clones; in checked studies, under half of the deficit traces to unresolved V genes, and the cause of the others is not known. Recorded for this sample are 220,000 or so clones; almost 90% of them occurred a single time. More than 13% of the sample lies in the top ten. Source material: PBMCs or T cells enriched from blood (not recorded which). Receptors were obtained from a man aged 30 to 45 who had been exposed to COVID-19.

This clone occurred once. This rearrangement joins TRBV29-1 to TRBJ1-1, with D possibly TRBD1 on 6 matching bases. The germline V gene has CDR1 SQVTM and CDR2 ANQGSEA. The CDR3 sequence is 17 residues long. Trimming pared 2 bases from V and 4 bases from J, leaving 23 bases between. Here the CDR3 reads CSVEKRWRRGSGTEAFF. The DNA for the CDR3 is TGCAGCGTTGAAAAGCGCTGGCGCAGGGGTTCTGGCACTGAAGCTTTCTTT.

The chain combines TRBV7-8 with TRBJ2-2; TRBD1 matches at 8 bases. Germline V CDR1 and CDR2: SGHVS, FQNEAQ. With V trimmed by 5 bases and J by 5 bases, 10 bases remained unmatched. The CDR3 has 16 amino acids. The DNA for the CDR3 is TGTGCCAGCAGCCTACAAGGACAGGGAGGTACCGGGGAGCTGTTTTTT. Its protein is CASSLQGQGGTGELFF.

The chain uses TRBV2 and TRBJ2-2, with TRBD2 matching over 9 bases. The CDR3 consists of 15 residues. V shed 5 bases, J shed 4 bases, and the junction held 5 bases outside the gene matches. Germline V lookup: CDR1 SNHLY, CDR2 FYNNEI. CDR3 coding DNA: TGTGCCAGCAGTATGCGGGGGGGAGGCACCGGGGAGCTGTTTTTT. Translation: CASSMRGGGTGELFF.

V gene TRBV6-1 combines with J gene TRBJ2-2, with D possibly matching TRBD1 (5 bases). Germline V gene sequence: CDR1 MNHNS, CDR2 SASEGT. Trimming pared 3 bases from V and 0 bases from J, leaving 8 bases between. The length of the CDR3 is 15 residues. The DNA of the CDR3 is TGTGCCAGCAGTGACAGGGTCGCGAACACCGGGGAGCTGTTTTTT. It encodes CASSDRVANTGELFF.

This chain connects TRBV4-1 to TRBJ2-1; D unresolved. V lost 7 bases and J 7 bases, leaving 20 bases between the germline ends. Per the germline V gene, CDR1 is MGHRA and CDR2 is YSYEKL. The CDR3 loop spans 15 amino acids. The CDR3 sequence is CASTQVGRVRNEQFF. The CDR3 nucleotides read TGCGCCAGCACCCAGGTGGGTCGGGTGAGGAATGAGCAGTTCTTC.

The chain uses TRBV7-3 and TRBJ1-5; D gene ambiguous. Germline V gene sequence: CDR1 SGHTA, CDR2 FQGTGA. The CDR3 is 13 residues long. V lost 2 bases to trimming and J lost 6 bases, with 8 bases between them. DNA of the CDR3: TGTGCCAGCAGCTTATCCCCTTCTCAGCCCCAGCATTTT. Translation: CASSLSPSQPQHF.

This clone came up a few times. This chain links TRBV15 with TRBJ2-5, with D hard to call. V dropped 4 bases and J dropped 0 bases, with 12 bases sitting between them. This CDR3 contains 15 residues. Germline values: CDR1 LNHNV, CDR2 YYDKDF (reference sequence). DNA for the CDR3: TGTGCCACCAGCACGGCAAGCAGGTACCAAGAGACCCAGTACTTC. Its protein is CATSTASRYQETQYF.

The chain joins TRBV5-1 to TRBJ2-2, with TRBD2 matching 7 bases. This CDR3 is 17 amino acids long. Per germline, CDR1 SGHRS and CDR2 YFSETQ. The junction had 16 bases not matched to a gene; V was cut back by 5 bases and J by 6 bases. The CDR3 nucleotides are TGCGCCAGCAGGGAAATGAGCGGGGTCGCGCATGCCGGGGAGCTGTTTTTT. Amino acid sequence: CASREMSGVAHAGELFF.